One TCR beta chain is described in this entry. Its antigen specificity is not known. No base-level quality is on record; no much larger clone is a single base apart. This specimen comes from a study of blood T cell repertoires in COVID-19 (dated by TCRdb to the early 2020s). Regarding the study in general: The collaborator samples originated in the United States, Italy and Spain and spanned the acute and convalescent phases of COVID-19. The prospective study material was composed of cDNA or gDNA derived from T cells, B-cell-depleted T cells, or PBMCs. Subjects who had been exposed to COVID-19, were actively infected with it, or had recovered from it provided the deeply sampled blood TCRbeta repertoires that made up the dataset. The repertoires were released in a freely available public database meant as a resource for research on the immune response to SARS-CoV-2. The samples were drawn from two sources: the first 160 participants of the ongoing ImmuneRACE study, and approximately 1,300 subjects contributed by 6 global collaborators. Sample metadata almost always included a de-identified subject ID, COVID-19 status, age in years and sex. Where available, HLA class I and class II types were taken from metadata supplied by the sample provider and were not determined by assay-based typing. Overall study results and their limits: The quantity of clinical and demographic metadata differed by source and by participant and was supplied without curation.

TCRbeta CDR3 regions were amplified from genomic DNA using the immunoSEQ Assay, a bias-controlled multiplex PCR. The authors' analysis ran thus. The number of nucleated cells in each sample was estimated by amplification of reference gene primers within the assay. Sequence reads were collapsed and filtered to measure the absolute abundance of every unique TCRbeta CDR3 rearrangement. For each sample, productive Simpson clonality was calculated as the square root of Simpson's diversity index across productive rearrangements. Drawn from immuneACCESS, this table holds only the in-frame rearrangements with V and J called that TCRdb kept. Clones are partly lost; checked studies trace under half to an unresolved V gene and leave the rest unexplained. V, J and clone size derive from that table, while D and trimming were established from the DNA sequence. In all, the sample holds tens of thousands of clones, and over 75% of those were seen once. The ten largest clones capture about 5.1% of the sample.

Collaborating institutions collected whole blood in K2EDTA tubes following their own protocols. For TCRbeta analysis, collaborators shipped samples in one of three forms: frozen whole blood, isolated PBMCs, or DNA extracted from either of those sample types. Per the germline V gene (reference sequence), MNHEY is the CDR1 and SMNVEV is the CDR2. A distance of 17 bases separates the germline ends of V and J, which lose 5 bases and 3 bases respectively. The CDR3 has 15 amino acids, counting the end cysteine and phenylalanine. Just the 45-base CDR3 DNA is kept, in frame starting at base 1. Recombination joined TRBV27 with TRBJ2-7; TRBD2 is a possible D gene, resting on 5 matching bases. The clonotype originates from a man aged 65 to 79 with acute or convalescent COVID-19. The sequencing input was peripheral blood. The base sequence is TGTGCCAGCAGTAAAAGTCGATTAGACTACTACGAGCAGTACTTC. It translates to CASSKSRLDYYEQYF.